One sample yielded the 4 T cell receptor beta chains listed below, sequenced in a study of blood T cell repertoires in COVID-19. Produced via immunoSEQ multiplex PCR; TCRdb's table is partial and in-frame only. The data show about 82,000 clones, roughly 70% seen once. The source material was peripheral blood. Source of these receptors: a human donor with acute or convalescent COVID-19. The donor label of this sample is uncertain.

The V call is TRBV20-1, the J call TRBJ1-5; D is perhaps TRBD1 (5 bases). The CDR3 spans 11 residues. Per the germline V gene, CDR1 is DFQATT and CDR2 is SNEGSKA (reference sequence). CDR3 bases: TGCGCCCTGGGGCGTCCTCAGCCCCAGCATTTT. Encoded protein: CALGRPQPQHF.

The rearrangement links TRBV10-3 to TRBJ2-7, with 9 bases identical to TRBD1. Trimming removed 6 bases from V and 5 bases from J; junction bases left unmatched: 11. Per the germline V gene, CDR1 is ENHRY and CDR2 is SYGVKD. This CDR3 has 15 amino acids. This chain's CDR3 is CAISGTGTGRHEQYF. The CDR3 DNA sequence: TGTGCCATCAGCGGTACCGGGACAGGGAGGCACGAGCAGTACTTC.

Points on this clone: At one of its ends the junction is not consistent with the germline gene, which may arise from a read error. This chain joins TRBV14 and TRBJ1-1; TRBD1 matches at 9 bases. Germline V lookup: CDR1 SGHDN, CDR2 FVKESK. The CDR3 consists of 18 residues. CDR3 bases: TGTGCCAGCAGTCAAGATGGGGACAGGGATGTTGTGGTAGCTGAAGCTTTCTTT. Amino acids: CASSQDGDRDVVVAEAFF. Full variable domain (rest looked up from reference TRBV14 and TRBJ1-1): EAGVTQFPSHSVIEKGQTVTLRCDPISGHDNLYWYRRVMGKEIKFLLHFVKESKQDESGMPNNRFLAERTGGTYSTLKVQPAELEDSGVYFCASSQDGDRDVVVAEAFFGQGTRLTVV.

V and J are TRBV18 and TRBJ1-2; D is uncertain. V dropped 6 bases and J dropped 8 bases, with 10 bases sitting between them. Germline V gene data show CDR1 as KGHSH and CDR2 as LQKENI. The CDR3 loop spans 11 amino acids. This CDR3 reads CASSTRGGYTF. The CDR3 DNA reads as TGTGCCAGCTCTACAAGAGGGGGCTACACCTTC. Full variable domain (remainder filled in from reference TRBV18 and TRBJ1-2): NAGVMQNPRHLVRRRGQEARLRCSPMKGHSHVYWYRQLPEEGLKFMVYLQKENIIDESGMPKERFSAEFPKEGPSILRIQQVVRGDSAAYFCASSTRGGYTFGSGTRLTVV.